These 5 T cell receptor beta chains share one sample of origin, sequenced in a study of human CD8 memory T cell subsets. Progenitor exhausted-like CD8+ memory cells (TPEX) were CCR7+ PD-1+ TIGIT+. Libraries targeted TCR beta using 5' RACE with UMIs. TCRdb reprocessed the 5' RACE reads and reports one entry per CDR3 protein, with no DNA. The sample totals around 6,800 distinct CDR3 sequences. Material for sequencing was CD8+ T cells from PBMCs. These receptors all come from a human donor in good health.

This chain uses TRBV24-1 with TRBJ2-2. The length of the CDR3 is 15 residues. Per the germline V gene, CDR1 is KGHDR and CDR2 is SFDVKD. CDR3: CATSDSTANTGELFF.

The rearrangement links TRBV9 to TRBJ2-1; the TRBD2 assignment by TCRdb is unverifiable without DNA. CDR3 length: 13 amino acids. The germline V gene has CDR1 SGDLS and CDR2 YYNGEE. The CDR3 protein is CASTASGNNEQFF.

The V gene is TRBV7-9, the J gene TRBJ1-1; TCRdb lists TRBD1, though no DNA is available to test this call. In germline, CDR1 is SEHNR, CDR2 FQNEAQ (reference sequence). This CDR3 has 12 residues. CDR3 protein: CASSSGQLEAFF.

The chain employs TRBV5-1 and TRBJ2-1; as DNA is missing, the TRBD1 call by TCRdb cannot be tested. CDR3 length equals 14 residues. Looked up from germline, CDR1 is SGHRS and CDR2 is YFSETQ. The CDR3 loop reads CASSFGTFYNEQFF.

The CDR3 loop is CASSEILADEQFF. The V gene is TRBV2, the J gene TRBJ2-1; the D call of TRBD2 rests on TCRdb alone, since no DNA is present to check it. The CDR3 is made up of 13 amino acids. Germline V CDR1 and CDR2: SNHLY, FYNNEI.